This T cell receptor (beta chain) was identified during a study of CD8 T cells in ankylosing spondylitis. Study-wide points: Reported data indicate significant enrichment of disease-linked clones within matched ankylosing spondylitis synovial fluid.

This clonotype was seen more than once but under ten times. Its target is unknown. V was cut by 10 bases and J by 11 bases, with 6 bases left in between. This CDR3 region has 8 residues. TCRdb reprocessed the 5' RACE reads with MiXCR, giving one entry per CDR3 protein. Among hundreds of thousands of distinct CDR3 sequences, more than 9% were seen once, and the ten largest hold 21%. The chain has TRBV12-3 or TRBV12-4 and TRBJ2-1; D remains unclear. Input material: blood, either unsorted or a sorted T cell fraction (not recorded which). The sequence derives from a male donor with ankylosing spondylitis or in good health (not recorded which). The CDR3, as DNA: TGTGCCACCGACAAGCAGTTCTTC. It is translated as CATDKQFF.